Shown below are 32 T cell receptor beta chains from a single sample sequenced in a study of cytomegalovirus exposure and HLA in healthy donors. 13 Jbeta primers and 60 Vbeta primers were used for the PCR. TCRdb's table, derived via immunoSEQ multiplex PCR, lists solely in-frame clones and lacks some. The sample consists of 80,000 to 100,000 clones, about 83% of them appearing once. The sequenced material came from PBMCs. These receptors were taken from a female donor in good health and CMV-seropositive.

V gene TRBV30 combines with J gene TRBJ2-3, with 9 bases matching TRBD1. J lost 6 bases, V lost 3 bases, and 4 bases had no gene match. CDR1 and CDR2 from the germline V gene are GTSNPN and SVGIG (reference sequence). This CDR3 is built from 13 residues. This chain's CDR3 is CAWRGQGLDTQYF. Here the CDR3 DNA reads TGTGCCTGGAGAGGACAGGGGTTGGATACGCAGTATTTT.

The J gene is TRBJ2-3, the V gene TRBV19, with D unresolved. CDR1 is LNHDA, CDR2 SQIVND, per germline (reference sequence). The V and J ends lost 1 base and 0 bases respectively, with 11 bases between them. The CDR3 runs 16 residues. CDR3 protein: CASSIAGIGSTDTQYF. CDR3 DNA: TGTGCCAGTAGTATAGCTGGCATCGGGAGCACAGATACGCAGTATTTT.

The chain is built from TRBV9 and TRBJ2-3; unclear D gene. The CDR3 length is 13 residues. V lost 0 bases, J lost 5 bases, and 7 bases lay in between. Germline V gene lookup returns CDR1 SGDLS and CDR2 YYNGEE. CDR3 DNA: TGTGCCAGCAGCGTAGATTTTCGAGATACGCAGTATTTT. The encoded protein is CASSVDFRDTQYF.

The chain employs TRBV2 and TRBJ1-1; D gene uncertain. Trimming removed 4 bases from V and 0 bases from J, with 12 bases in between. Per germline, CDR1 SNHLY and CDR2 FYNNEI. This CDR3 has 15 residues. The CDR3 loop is CASSVYSSMNTEAFF. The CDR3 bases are TGTGCCAGCAGTGTTTACAGCTCCATGAACACTGAAGCTTTCTTT.

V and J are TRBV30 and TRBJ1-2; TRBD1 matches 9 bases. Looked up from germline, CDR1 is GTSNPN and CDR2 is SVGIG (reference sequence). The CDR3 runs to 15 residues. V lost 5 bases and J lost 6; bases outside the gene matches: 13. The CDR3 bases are TGTGCCTGGTCGCACCGGGACAGGGACTATAATGGCTACACCTTC. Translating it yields CAWSHRDRDYNGYTF.

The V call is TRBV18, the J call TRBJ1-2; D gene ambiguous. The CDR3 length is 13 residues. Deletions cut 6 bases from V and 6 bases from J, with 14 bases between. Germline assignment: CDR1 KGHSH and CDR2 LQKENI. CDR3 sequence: CASSWTDSDGYTF. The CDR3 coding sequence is TGTGCCAGCTCGTGGACGGACTCGGATGGCTACACCTTC.

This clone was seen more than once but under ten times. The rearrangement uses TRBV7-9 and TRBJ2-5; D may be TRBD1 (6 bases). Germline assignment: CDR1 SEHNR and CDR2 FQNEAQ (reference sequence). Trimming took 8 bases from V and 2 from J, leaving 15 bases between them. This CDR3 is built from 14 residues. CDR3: CASGDNRVQETQYF. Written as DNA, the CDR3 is TGTGCCAGCGGGGACAACAGGGTTCAAGAGACCCAGTACTTC. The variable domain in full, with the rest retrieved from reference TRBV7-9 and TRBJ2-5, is DTGVSQNPRHKITKRGQNVTFRCDPISEHNRLYWYRQTLGQGPEFLTYFQNEAQLEKSRLLSDRFSAERPKGSFSTLEIQRTEQGDSAMYLCASGDNRVQETQYFGPGTRLLVL.

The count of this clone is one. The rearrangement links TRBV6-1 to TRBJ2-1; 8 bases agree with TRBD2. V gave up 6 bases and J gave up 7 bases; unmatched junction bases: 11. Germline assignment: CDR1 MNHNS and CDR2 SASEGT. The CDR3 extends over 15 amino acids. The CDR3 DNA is TGTGCCAGCAGACCGCGGGGGGCGAGATATAATGAGCAGTTCTTC. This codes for CASRPRGARYNEQFF.

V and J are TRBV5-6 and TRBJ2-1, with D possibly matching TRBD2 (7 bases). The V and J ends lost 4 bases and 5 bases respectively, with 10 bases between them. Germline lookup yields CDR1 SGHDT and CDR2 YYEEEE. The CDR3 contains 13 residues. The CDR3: CASSRGAHNEQFF. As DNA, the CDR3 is TGTGCCAGCAGCCGGGGGGCTCACAATGAGCAGTTCTTC.

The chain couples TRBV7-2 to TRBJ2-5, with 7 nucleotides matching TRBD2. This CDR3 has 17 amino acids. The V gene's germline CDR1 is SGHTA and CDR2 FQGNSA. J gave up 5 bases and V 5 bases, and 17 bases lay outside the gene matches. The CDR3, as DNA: TGTGCCAGCAGCCCCCGGAGGCCTTTCGCGGGAGAGGAGACCCAGTACTTC. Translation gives CASSPRRPFAGEETQYF. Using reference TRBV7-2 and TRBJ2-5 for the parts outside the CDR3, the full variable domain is GAGVSQSPSNKVTEKGKDVELRCDPISGHTALYWYRQSLGQGLEFLIYFQGNSAPDKSGLPSDRFSAERTGGSVSTLTIQRTQQEDSAVYLCASSPRRPFAGEETQYFGPGTRLLVL.

The DNA for the CDR3 is TGTGCCAGCAGCTTAGAAGAGGGGGTTCCCACCAATGAGCAGTTCTTC. It encodes CASSLEEGVPTNEQFF. This sequence joins TRBV7-2 and TRBJ2-1, with a possible D match to TRBD1 (6 bases). The CDR3 covers 16 residues. V was shortened by 1 base and J by 6 bases, with 16 bases between the two germline ends. Germline V gene sequence: CDR1 SGHTA, CDR2 FQGNSA. The whole variable domain, remainder taken from reference TRBV7-2 and TRBJ2-1, is GAGVSQSPSNKVTEKGKDVELRCDPISGHTALYWYRQSLGQGLEFLIYFQGNSAPDKSGLPSDRFSAERTGGSVSTLTIQRTQQEDSAVYLCASSLEEGVPTNEQFFGPGTRLTVL.

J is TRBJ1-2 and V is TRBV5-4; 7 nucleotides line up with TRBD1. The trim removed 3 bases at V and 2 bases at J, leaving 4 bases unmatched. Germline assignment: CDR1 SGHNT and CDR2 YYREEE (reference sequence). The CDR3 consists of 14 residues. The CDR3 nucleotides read TGTGCCAGCAGCTGGAGACAGGGCAACTATGGCTACACCTTC. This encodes CASSWRQGNYGYTF.

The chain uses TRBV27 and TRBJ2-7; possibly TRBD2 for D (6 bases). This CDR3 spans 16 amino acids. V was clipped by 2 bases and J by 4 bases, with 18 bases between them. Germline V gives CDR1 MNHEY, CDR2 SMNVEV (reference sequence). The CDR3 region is CASSLSLGTAGYEQYF. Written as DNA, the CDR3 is TGTGCCAGCAGTTTAAGTCTCGGGACTGCAGGGTACGAGCAGTACTTC.

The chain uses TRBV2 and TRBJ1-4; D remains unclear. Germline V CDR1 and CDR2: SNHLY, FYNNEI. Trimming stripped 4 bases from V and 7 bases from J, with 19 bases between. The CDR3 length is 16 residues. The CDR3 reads CASSVPRDLQGEKLFF. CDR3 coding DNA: TGTGCCAGCAGTGTCCCGCGGGATCTTCAAGGTGAAAAACTGTTTTTT.

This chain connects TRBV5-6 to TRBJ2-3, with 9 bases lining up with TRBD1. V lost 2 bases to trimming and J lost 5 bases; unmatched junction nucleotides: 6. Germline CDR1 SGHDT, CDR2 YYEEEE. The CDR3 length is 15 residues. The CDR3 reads CASSFGQGLGDTQYF. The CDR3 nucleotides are TGTGCCAGCAGCTTTGGACAGGGGCTGGGAGATACGCAGTATTTT.

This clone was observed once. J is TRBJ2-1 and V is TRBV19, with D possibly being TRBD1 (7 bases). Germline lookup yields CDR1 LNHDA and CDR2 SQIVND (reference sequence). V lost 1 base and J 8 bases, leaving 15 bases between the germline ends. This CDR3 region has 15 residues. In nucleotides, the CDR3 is TGTGCCAGTAGTATAGGACAGGGAGGAGGCGATGAGCAGTTCTTC. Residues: CASSIGQGGGDEQFF.

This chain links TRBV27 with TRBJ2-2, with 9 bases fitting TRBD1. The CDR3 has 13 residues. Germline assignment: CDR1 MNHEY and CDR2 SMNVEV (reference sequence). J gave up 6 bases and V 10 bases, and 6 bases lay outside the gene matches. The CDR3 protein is CAIAGQGAGELFF. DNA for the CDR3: TGTGCCATCGCGGGACAGGGTGCCGGGGAGCTGTTTTTT.

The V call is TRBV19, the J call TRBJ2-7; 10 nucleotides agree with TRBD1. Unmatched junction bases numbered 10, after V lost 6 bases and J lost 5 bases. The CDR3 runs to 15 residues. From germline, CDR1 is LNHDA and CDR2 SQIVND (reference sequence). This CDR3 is CASRIHWDRGDEQYF. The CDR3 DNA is TGTGCCAGTAGGATCCATTGGGACAGGGGAGACGAGCAGTACTTC. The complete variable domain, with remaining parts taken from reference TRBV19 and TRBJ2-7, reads DGGITQSPKYLFRKEGQNVTLSCEQNLNHDAMYWYRQDPGQGLRLIYYSQIVNDFQKGDIAEGYSVSREKKESFPLTVTSAQKNPTAFYLCASRIHWDRGDEQYFGPGTRLTVT.

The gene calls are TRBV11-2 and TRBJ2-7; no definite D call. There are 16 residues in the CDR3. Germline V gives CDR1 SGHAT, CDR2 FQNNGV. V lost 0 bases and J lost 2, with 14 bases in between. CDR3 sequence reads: CASSLDVASFTYEQYF. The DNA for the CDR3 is TGTGCCAGCAGCTTAGATGTGGCATCGTTTACCTACGAGCAGTACTTC.

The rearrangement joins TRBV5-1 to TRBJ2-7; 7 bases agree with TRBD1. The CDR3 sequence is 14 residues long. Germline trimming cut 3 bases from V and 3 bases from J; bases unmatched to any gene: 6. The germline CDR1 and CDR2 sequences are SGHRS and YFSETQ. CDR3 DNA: TGCGCCAGCAGCTCGACAGGGATGGTCTACGAGCAGTACTTC. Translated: CASSSTGMVYEQYF.

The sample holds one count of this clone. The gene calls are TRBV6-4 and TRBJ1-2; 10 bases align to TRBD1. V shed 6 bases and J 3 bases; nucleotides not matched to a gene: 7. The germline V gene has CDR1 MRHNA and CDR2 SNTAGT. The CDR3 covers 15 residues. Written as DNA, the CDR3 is TGTGCCAGCAGCCTAACCGGGACAGGGGACTATGGCTACACCTTC. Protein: CASSLTGTGDYGYTF.

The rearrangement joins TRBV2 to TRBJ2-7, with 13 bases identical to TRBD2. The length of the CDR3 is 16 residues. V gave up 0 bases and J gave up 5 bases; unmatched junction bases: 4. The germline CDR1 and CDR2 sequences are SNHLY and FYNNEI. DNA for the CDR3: TGTGCCAGCAGTGAAGCGCTCGGGACTAGCGGGGACGAGCAGTACTTC. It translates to CASSEALGTSGDEQYF.

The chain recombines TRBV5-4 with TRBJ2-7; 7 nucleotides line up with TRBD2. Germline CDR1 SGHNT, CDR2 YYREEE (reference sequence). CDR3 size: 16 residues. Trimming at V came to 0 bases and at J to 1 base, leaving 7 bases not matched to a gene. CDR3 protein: CASSLDREAPSYEQYF. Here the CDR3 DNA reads TGTGCCAGCAGCTTGGACCGGGAGGCGCCTTCCTACGAGCAGTACTTC.

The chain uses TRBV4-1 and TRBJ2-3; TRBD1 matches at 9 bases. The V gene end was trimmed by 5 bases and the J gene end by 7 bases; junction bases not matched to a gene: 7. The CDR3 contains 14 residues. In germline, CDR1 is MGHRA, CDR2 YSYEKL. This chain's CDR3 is CASSEGTGSNTQYF. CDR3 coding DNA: TGCGCCAGCAGCGAAGGGACAGGGTCTAATACGCAGTATTTT.

CDR3: CASSISFGGWQETQYF. CDR3 in DNA: TGTGCCAGTAGTATATCGTTTGGCGGCTGGCAAGAGACCCAGTACTTC. The chain has TRBV19 and TRBJ2-5, with no clear D. The germline V and J ends were trimmed by 2 bases and 2 bases, with 15 bases remaining between them. CDR1 and CDR2 (germline): LNHDA, SQIVND (reference sequence). The CDR3 has 16 amino acids.

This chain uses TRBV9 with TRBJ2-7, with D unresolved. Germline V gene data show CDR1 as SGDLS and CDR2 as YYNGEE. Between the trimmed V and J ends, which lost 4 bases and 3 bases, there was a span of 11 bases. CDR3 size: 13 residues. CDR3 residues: CASSSGSGYEQYF. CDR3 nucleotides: TGTGCCAGCAGCTCCGGTTCAGGCTACGAGCAGTACTTC.

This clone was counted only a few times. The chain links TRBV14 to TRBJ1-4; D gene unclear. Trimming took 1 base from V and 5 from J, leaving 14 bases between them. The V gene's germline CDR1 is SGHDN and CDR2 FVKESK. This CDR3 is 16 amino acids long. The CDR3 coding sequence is TGTGCCAGCAGCCAAGGTCTCAGTCTTCAGAATGAAAAACTGTTTTTT. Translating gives CASSQGLSLQNEKLFF.

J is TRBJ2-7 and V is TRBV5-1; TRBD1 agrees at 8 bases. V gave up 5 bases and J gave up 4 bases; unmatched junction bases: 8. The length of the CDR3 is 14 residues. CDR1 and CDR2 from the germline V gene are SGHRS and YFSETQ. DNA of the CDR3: TGCGCCAGCAGTATGCGGGACAGGACGTACGAGCAGTACTTC. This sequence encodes CASSMRDRTYEQYF.

The CDR3 here is CASSVAAGKYEQYF. DNA of the CDR3: TGTGCCAGCAGCGTAGCGGCAGGGAAATACGAGCAGTACTTC. This rearrangement joins TRBV9 to TRBJ2-7; a weak D match, TRBD1 (5 bases). The CDR3 length is 14 residues. V gave up 0 bases and J gave up 4 bases, with 11 bases separating them. Germline V lookup: CDR1 SGDLS, CDR2 YYNGEE.

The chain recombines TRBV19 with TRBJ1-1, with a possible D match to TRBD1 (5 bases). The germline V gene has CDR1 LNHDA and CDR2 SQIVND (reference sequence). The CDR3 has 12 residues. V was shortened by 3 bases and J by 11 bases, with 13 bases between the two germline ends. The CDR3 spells CASSIGGGGAFF. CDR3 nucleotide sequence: TGTGCCAGTAGTATCGGGGGAGGTGGGGCTTTCTTT.

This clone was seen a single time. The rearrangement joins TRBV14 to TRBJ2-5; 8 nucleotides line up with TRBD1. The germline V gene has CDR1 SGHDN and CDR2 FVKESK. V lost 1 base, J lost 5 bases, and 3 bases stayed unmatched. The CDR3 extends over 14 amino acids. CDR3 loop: CASSQGQGIETQYF. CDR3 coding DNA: TGTGCCAGCAGCCAAGGACAGGGGATTGAGACCCAGTACTTC. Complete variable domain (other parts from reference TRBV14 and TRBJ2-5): EAGVTQFPSHSVIEKGQTVTLRCDPISGHDNLYWYRRVMGKEIKFLLHFVKESKQDESGMPNNRFLAERTGGTYSTLKVQPAELEDSGVYFCASSQGQGIETQYFGPGTRLLVL.

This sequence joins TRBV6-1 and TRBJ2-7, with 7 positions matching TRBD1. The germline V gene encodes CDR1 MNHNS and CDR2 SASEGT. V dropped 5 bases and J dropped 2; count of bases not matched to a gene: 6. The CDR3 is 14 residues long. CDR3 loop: CASSLDRATYEQYF. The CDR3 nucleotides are TGTGCCAGCAGTCTAGACAGGGCGACCTACGAGCAGTACTTC.